The 27 T cell receptor beta chains below come from one sample, sequenced in a study of blood T cell repertoires in COVID-19. Repertoires were generated with immunoSEQ multiplex PCR, while TCRdb's copy carries only in-frame clones and drops some. The table has fewer than 350,000 clones, 85% seen once. Source material: PBMCs or T cells enriched from blood (not recorded which). The source is a woman in her 50s who had recovered from COVID-19.

The V and J genes are TRBV7-9 and TRBJ2-3; 8 nucleotides agree with TRBD2. Germline CDR1 is SEHNR and CDR2 is FQNEAQ (reference sequence). The CDR3 spans 15 residues. V shed 6 bases, J shed 1 base, and the junction held 6 bases outside the gene matches. The CDR3 DNA reads TGTGCCAGCAGACGAAGCGGGGGCGGCACAGATACGCAGTATTTT. It codes for CASRRSGGGTDTQYF.

This sequence joins TRBV6-2 or TRBV6-3 and TRBJ1-4, with D possibly being TRBD1 (5 bases). There are 14 residues in the CDR3. V was cut by 2 bases and J by 5 bases, with 9 bases left in between. Germline-derived CDR1 and CDR2 are MNHEY and SVGEGT. CDR3 nucleotide sequence: TGTGCCAGCAGTTACGGCAGGGTAAATGAAAAACTGTTTTTT. It yields the protein CASSYGRVNEKLFF.

The J gene is TRBJ1-2, the V gene TRBV2; 9 positions agree with TRBD1. CDR1 is SNHLY and CDR2 is FYNNEI in the germline V gene. The CDR3 contains 14 residues. V shed 6 bases and J 4 bases; nucleotides not matched to a gene: 6. The CDR3 loop reads CASSGDRVVYGYTF. The CDR3 nucleotides are TGTGCCAGCAGCGGGGACAGGGTAGTCTATGGCTACACCTTC.

V is TRBV6-7 and J is TRBJ2-7, with 9 bases identical to TRBD1. TRBV6-7 is flagged as an ORF with uncertain function. This CDR3 comprises 19 residues. After removal of 2 bases from V and 2 bases from J, the junction contained 16 bases not matched to a gene. CDR3: CASSYEETTGQGHPYEQYF. In DNA form, the CDR3 reads TGTGCCAGCAGTTACGAAGAAACGACGGGACAGGGTCATCCCTACGAGCAGTACTTC.

The CDR3 protein is CASSLRPGVSDTEAFF. The CDR3 DNA is TGTGCCAGCTCACTGAGACCGGGGGTTTCGGACACTGAAGCTTTCTTT. V usage is TRBV18 and J usage is TRBJ1-1; D perhaps matches TRBD1 (5 bases). Germline assignment: CDR1 KGHSH and CDR2 LQKENI. The CDR3 is made up of 16 amino acids. V lost 4 bases and J lost 3, with 18 bases in between.

This clone appeared a few times. This chain joins TRBV11-2 and TRBJ2-7; D is possibly TRBD1 (6 bases). This CDR3 comprises 14 residues. V lost 5 bases, J lost 0 bases, and 11 bases lay in between. Germline CDR1 is SGHAT and CDR2 is FQNNGV. The CDR3 coding sequence is TGTGCCAGCAGCGTATACAGGGTCTCCTACGAGCAGTACTTC. This gives the protein CASSVYRVSYEQYF.

This chain connects TRBV7-2 to TRBJ2-7; 10 bases are shared with TRBD2. Germline assignment: CDR1 SGHTA and CDR2 FQGNSA. Trimming took 5 bases from V and 2 from J; bases not matched to a gene: 6. The CDR3 is 15 residues long. CDR3 DNA: TGTGCCAGCAGCCAAGGACTAGCGGAGACCTACGAGCAGTACTTC. Its translation is CASSQGLAETYEQYF.

The rearrangement joins TRBV18 to TRBJ2-2; possibly TRBD1 for D (5 bases). Looked up from germline, CDR1 is KGHSH and CDR2 is LQKENI. V lost 1 base to trimming and J lost 1 base, with 10 bases between them. There are 16 residues in the CDR3. DNA for the CDR3: TGTGCCAGCTCACCACAACGGACAATGAACACCGGGGAGCTGTTTTTT. Translated, it gives CASSPQRTMNTGELFF.

This rearrangement joins TRBV18 to TRBJ2-7; D call uncertain. Germline loops: CDR1 KGHSH, CDR2 LQKENI. There are 14 residues in the CDR3. The V gene lost 1 base and the J gene lost 5 bases, with 12 bases spanning the gap. The CDR3 region is CASSPLNIPDEQYF. In nucleotides, the CDR3 is TGTGCCAGCTCACCACTAAACATTCCCGACGAGCAGTACTTC.

J is TRBJ1-1 and V is TRBV6-2 or TRBV6-3; possibly TRBD1 for D (6 bases). Germline values: CDR1 MNHEY, CDR2 SVGEGT. The CDR3 sequence is 15 residues long. The V and J ends lost 0 bases and 3 bases respectively, with 11 bases between them. This CDR3 is CASSYSRGIYTEAFF. The CDR3, as DNA: TGTGCCAGCAGTTACTCTAGGGGGATTTACACTGAAGCTTTCTTT.

J is TRBJ1-2 and V is TRBV11-2; the match to TRBD1 covers 9 bases. The length of the CDR3 is 14 residues. Germline V CDR1 and CDR2: SGHAT, FQNNGV. With 5 bases clipped from V and 12 bases from J, the junction kept 13 bases outside the gene matches. The CDR3 reads CASSRDTGTGTNTF. Written as DNA, the CDR3 is TGTGCCAGCAGCCGTGATACAGGGACAGGGACTAACACCTTC.

The chain links TRBV5-1 to TRBJ2-2; possible D gene TRBD2, 5 bases. Trimming took 3 bases from V and 4 from J, leaving 10 bases between them. The germline V gene encodes CDR1 SGHRS and CDR2 YFSETQ. The CDR3 contains 14 residues. CDR3 nucleotide sequence: TGCGCCAGCAGCTGGGCGGACTCCACCGGGGAGCTGTTTTTT. This codes for CASSWADSTGELFF.

This clone was counted only a few times. This chain joins TRBV5-1 and TRBJ1-1; D not resolved. CDR1 and CDR2 (germline): SGHRS, YFSETQ. The CDR3 length is 14 residues. V was pared by 1 base and J by 1 base, with 8 bases between. CDR3 DNA sequence: TGCGCCAGCAGCTTGAACAGCCGGAACACTGAAGCTTTCTTT. Its translation: CASSLNSRNTEAFF.

The V call is TRBV28, the J call TRBJ1-5; D is undetermined. The germline V and J ends were trimmed by 3 bases and 2 bases, with 11 bases remaining between them. The CDR3 totals 15 residues. The germline gives CDR1 MDHEN, CDR2 SYDVKM. CDR3 sequence: CASSLAGEGNQPQHF. The CDR3 coding sequence is TGTGCCAGCAGTTTGGCCGGGGAGGGCAATCAGCCCCAGCATTTT.

The chain is built from TRBV7-9 and TRBJ1-1; D is perhaps TRBD1 (5 bases). The V gene lost 4 bases and the J gene lost 1 base, with 10 bases spanning the gap. The CDR3 is 14 amino acids. Germline V gene lookup returns CDR1 SEHNR and CDR2 FQNEAQ (reference sequence). The CDR3 here is CASSSGDRNTEAFF. The CDR3 DNA reads as TGTGCCAGCAGCTCCGGAGACAGGAACACTGAAGCTTTCTTT.

The chain employs TRBV4-3 and TRBJ1-1, with TRBD1 as a possible D gene (5 bases). The germline V gene has CDR1 LGHNA and CDR2 YSLEER. V shed 2 bases and J shed 0 bases, with 10 bases lying between them. The CDR3 extends over 15 amino acids. Here the CDR3 reads CASSQHDRVNTEAFF. CDR3 sequence (DNA): TGCGCCAGCAGCCAACACGACAGAGTGAACACTGAAGCTTTCTTT.

The chain is built from TRBV4-2 and TRBJ2-3; 11 nucleotides align to TRBD2. The germline gives CDR1 LGHNA, CDR2 YNFKEQ. V gave up 4 bases and J gave up 2 bases; unmatched junction bases: 11. This CDR3 has 18 residues. CDR3 residues: CASSPEPLAGGITDTQYF. The CDR3 DNA follows: TGTGCCAGCAGCCCTGAACCCCTAGCGGGGGGAATCACAGATACGCAGTATTTT.

This clone was recorded only once. This chain joins TRBV5-6 and TRBJ2-4; 9 bases are shared with TRBD1. V lost 4 bases, J lost 13 bases, and 3 bases stayed unmatched. Per the germline V gene, CDR1 is SGHDT and CDR2 is YYEEEE. The CDR3 loop spans 11 amino acids. For the CDR3, the DNA is TGTGCCAGCAGCGACGGACAGGGGCAGTACTTC. Its protein is CASSDGQGQYF.

This chain connects TRBV5-1 to TRBJ2-7, with 10 bases aligning to TRBD1. The CDR3 totals 15 residues. V trimming: 2 bases; J trimming: 4 bases; junction bases outside the gene matches: 6. The germline CDR1 and CDR2 sequences are SGHRS and YFSETQ. The CDR3 loop is CASSFSGQGTYEQYF. The CDR3 nucleotides read TGCGCCAGCAGCTTTTCGGGACAGGGGACGTACGAGCAGTACTTC.

This clone was picked up one time. The gene calls are TRBV6-5 and TRBJ1-6; perhaps TRBD1 as D (5 bases). Germline CDR1 reads MNHEY; CDR2 reads SVGAGI. The ends were cut back, 7 bases at V and 4 bases at J, with 8 bases in the middle. This CDR3 has 13 residues. CDR3 sequence reads: CASMAGYNSPLHF. Written as DNA, the CDR3 is TGTGCCAGCATGGCAGGGTATAATTCACCCCTCCACTTT.

The rearrangement uses TRBV19 and TRBJ1-1; D remains ambiguous. CDR1 and CDR2 from the germline V gene are LNHDA and SQIVND (reference sequence). This CDR3 comprises 11 residues. The CDR3 DNA sequence: TGTGTATCGAGGGTGAACACTGAAGCTTTCTTT. Translation gives CVSRVNTEAFF.

The CDR3 DNA reads as TGTGCCAGTAGTCCGATGCGGGGACCGTACCAAGAGACCCAGTACTTC. Its protein is CASSPMRGPYQETQYF. J is TRBJ2-5 and V is TRBV19; D is perhaps TRBD2 (6 bases). The V gene lost 5 bases and the J gene lost 0 bases, with 16 bases spanning the gap. The CDR3 runs to 16 residues. The germline gives CDR1 LNHDA, CDR2 SQIVND (reference sequence).

The rearrangement uses TRBV19 and TRBJ1-2; the D gene is possibly TRBD1 (5 bases). Trimming pared 1 base from V and 6 bases from J, leaving 15 bases between. The CDR3 totals 15 residues. Germline V lookup: CDR1 LNHDA, CDR2 SQIVND (reference sequence). The DNA for the CDR3 is TGTGCCAGTAGTATAGGGGCAATCGGAGGGGATGGCTACACCTTC. It specifies CASSIGAIGGDGYTF.

This clone was counted between two and nine times. This sequence joins TRBV5-1 and TRBJ1-2; 8 positions agree with TRBD1. Germline lookup yields CDR1 SGHRS and CDR2 YFSETQ. This CDR3 has 17 amino acids. V trimming: 0 bases; J trimming: 1 base; junction bases outside the gene matches: 8. In DNA, the CDR3 is TGCGCCAGCAGCTTGGAGGCGACAGGGGCCCTTAACTATGGCTACACCTTC. Protein: CASSLEATGALNYGYTF.

This clone appeared once. The V call is TRBV4-1, the J call TRBJ2-1; D may be TRBD1 (6 bases). There are 18 residues in the CDR3. Trimming cost V 0 bases and J 7 bases, with 22 bases left between them. From germline, CDR1 is MGHRA and CDR2 YSYEKL. CDR3 in DNA: TGCGCCAGCAGCCAAGAGATCCCGGGACAAATTAATGGGAATGAGCAGTTCTTC. Protein: CASSQEIPGQINGNEQFF.

This clone was recorded once. The chain uses TRBV9 and TRBJ2-3, with no clear D. The CDR3 loop spans 12 amino acids. V was pared by 7 bases and J by 2 bases, with 8 bases between. The germline gives CDR1 SGDLS, CDR2 YYNGEE. CDR3 region: CASGDITDTQYF. The CDR3 DNA sequence: TGTGCCAGCGGAGATATCACAGATACGCAGTATTTT.

The chain couples TRBV6-6 to TRBJ2-3; D perhaps matches TRBD2 (6 bases). Trimming removed 5 bases at V and 4 bases at J, with 7 bases between. Germline CDR1 reads MNHNY; CDR2 reads SVGAGI (reference sequence). There are 12 residues in the CDR3. The DNA for the CDR3 is TGTGCCAGCAGTAGCGGGCCAGATACGCAGTATTTT. Translated, it gives CASSSGPDTQYF.